One sample yielded the 15 T cell receptor beta chains listed below, sequenced in a study of CD8 T cells in Susac syndrome. RNA, at about 0.45 to 1 ug, was reverse transcribed with random hexamers. TCRdb re-derived calls from the immunoSEQ multiplex PCR reads in MiXCR, one entry per CDR3 protein. The sample has roughly 120,000 distinct CDR3 sequences, roughly 94% seen once. The material sequenced was CD4+ T cells from PBMCs. These receptors all stem from a human donor with multiple sclerosis.

This clonotype was seen just once. V is TRBV2 and J is TRBJ2-6, with D possibly being TRBD1 or TRBD2 (5 bases each). Trimming removed 5 bases at V and 0 bases at J, with 14 bases between. The CDR3 runs to 17 residues. Germline-derived CDR1 and CDR2 are SNHLY and FYNNEI. The CDR3, as DNA: TGTGCCAGCAGTCCCCCCGGGACCTCCTCTGGGGCCAACGTCCTGACTTTC. The encoded protein is CASSPPGTSSGANVLTF.

In DNA form, the CDR3 reads TGTGCCAGCAGCTTAGCCCCCGGGACAGGGCTCTACGAGCAGTACTTC. Translating it yields CASSLAPGTGLYEQYF. This chain uses TRBV13 with TRBJ2-7, with TRBD1 matching over 9 bases. The length of the CDR3 is 16 residues. The V gene's germline CDR1 is PRHDT and CDR2 FYEKMQ (reference sequence). Trimming removed 1 base from V and 3 bases from J; junction bases left unmatched: 7.

The genes are TRBV7-2 and TRBJ1-3; unclear D gene. V lost 2 bases, J lost 0 bases, and 5 bases lay in between. This CDR3 has 14 residues. Germline V gene data show CDR1 as SGHTA and CDR2 as FQGNSA. This chain's CDR3 is CASSLWISGNTIYF. The CDR3 DNA sequence: TGTGCCAGCAGCTTATGGATCTCTGGAAACACCATATATTTT.

This chain links TRBV2 with TRBJ1-1; D not resolved. CDR3 length equals 11 residues. Per germline, CDR1 SNHLY and CDR2 FYNNEI. Trimming pared 6 bases from V and 7 bases from J, leaving 9 bases between. For the CDR3, the DNA is TGTGCCAGCAGCCCAATCCTTGAAGCTTTCTTT. Amino acids: CASSPILEAFF.

V usage is TRBV7-2 and J usage is TRBJ2-7, with 11 bases aligning to TRBD2. Germline V gene sequence: CDR1 SGHTA, CDR2 FQGNSA. The J segment lost 2 bases and the V segment lost 5 bases, leaving 5 bases of the junction unmatched. This CDR3 is built from 15 residues. Here the CDR3 reads CASSLLAGAAYEQYF. The CDR3 bases are TGTGCCAGCAGCCTACTAGCGGGAGCGGCCTACGAGCAGTACTTC.

The chain has TRBV5-4 and TRBJ2-7; D ambiguous. CDR1 SGHNT and CDR2 YYREEE come from the germline V gene (reference sequence). The CDR3 is 14 amino acids. Trimming stripped 1 base from V and 2 bases from J, with 10 bases between. DNA of the CDR3: TGTGCCAGCAGCTTGTCCCGCGGAACCTACGAGCAGTACTTC. Translating it yields CASSLSRGTYEQYF. Filled out from reference TRBV5-4 and TRBJ2-7, the complete variable domain reads ETGVTQSPTHLIKTRGQQVTLRCSSQSGHNTVSWYQQALGQGPQFIFQYYREEENGRGNFPPRFSGLQFPNYSSELNVNALELDDSALYLCASSLSRGTYEQYFGPGTRLTVT.

The rearrangement links TRBV18 to TRBJ1-1; 7 nucleotides align to TRBD1. The germline V gene encodes CDR1 KGHSH and CDR2 LQKENI. The V segment lost 3 bases and the J segment 5 bases; nucleotides outside the gene matches: 12. This CDR3 has 16 amino acids. CDR3 in amino acids: CASSPVEGAARTEAFF. The CDR3 DNA is TGTGCCAGCTCACCTGTCGAGGGGGCAGCGAGGACTGAAGCTTTCTTT.

J is TRBJ1-1 and V is TRBV5-1; D unresolved. Per germline, CDR1 SGHRS and CDR2 YFSETQ. The CDR3 runs 16 residues. V lost 3 bases and J lost 1, with 16 bases in between. The CDR3 bases are TGCGCCAGCAGCTCTGGTACACCCAGGCCGAACACTGAAGCTTTCTTT. Amino acid sequence: CASSSGTPRPNTEAFF.

J is TRBJ2-7 and V is TRBV3-1; weak D call: TRBD2 (5 bases). The CDR3 spans 15 residues. V shed 4 bases and J shed 0 bases, with 13 bases lying between them. The germline V gene encodes CDR1 LGHDT and CDR2 YNNKEL (reference sequence). As DNA, the CDR3 is TGTGCCAGCAGCCCGACTATTACCGACTCCTACGAGCAGTACTTC. Protein: CASSPTITDSYEQYF.

This chain joins TRBV6-6 and TRBJ2-5, with 11 bases matching TRBD2. Germline-derived CDR1 and CDR2 are MNHNY and SVGAGI (reference sequence). The V and J ends lost 5 bases and 2 bases, in that order; junction bases with no gene match: 7. The CDR3 runs to 16 residues. The CDR3 sequence: CASSPRLAGGQETQYF. In DNA form, the CDR3 reads TGTGCCAGCAGTCCCCGGCTAGCGGGAGGTCAAGAGACCCAGTACTTC.

The chain is built from TRBV6-2 or TRBV6-3 and TRBJ1-4; perhaps TRBD1 as D (6 bases). Trimming left V 4 bases short and J 7 bases short, with 16 bases between. This CDR3 is 15 amino acids long. From germline, CDR1 is MNHEY and CDR2 SVGEGT. The CDR3 DNA follows: TGTGCCAGCAGTTTGAGGACAGCCAGACCTGAAAAACTGTTTTTT. It codes for CASSLRTARPEKLFF.

This chain connects TRBV5-4 to TRBJ2-7, with 8 bases aligning to TRBD2. In germline, CDR1 is SGHNT, CDR2 YYREEE (reference sequence). This CDR3 is 17 amino acids long. The trim removed 4 bases at V and 0 bases at J, leaving 12 bases unmatched. The CDR3 region is CASSTGGVAASSYEQYF. CDR3 nucleotides: TGTGCCAGCAGCACGGGGGGGGTAGCGGCCAGCTCCTACGAGCAGTACTTC.

The chain is built from TRBV27 and TRBJ2-3; D might be TRBD1 (6 bases). The germline V gene has CDR1 MNHEY and CDR2 SMNVEV (reference sequence). The CDR3 is 15 amino acids. Trimming shortened V by 1 base and J by 5 bases, and 13 bases separated the two germline ends. CDR3 nucleotide sequence: TGTGCCAGCAGTTTATTCGACAGGTTGGGAGATACGCAGTATTTT. Its translation: CASSLFDRLGDTQYF.

The rearrangement uses TRBV20-1 and TRBJ2-2; 14 bases fit TRBD2. The CDR3 totals 14 residues. The germline V gene has CDR1 DFQATT and CDR2 SNEGSKA (reference sequence). V was clipped by 6 bases and J by 5 bases; unmatched bases: 2. CDR3: CSARLAGGTGELFF. In nucleotides, the CDR3 is TGCAGTGCACGACTAGCGGGAGGGACCGGGGAGCTGTTTTTT.

V and J are TRBV14 and TRBJ1-1; tentative D call: TRBD1 (6 bases). Germline-derived CDR1 and CDR2 are SGHDN and FVKESK. This CDR3 has 14 amino acids. V was cut by 2 bases and J by 5 bases, with 12 bases left in between. As DNA, the CDR3 is TGTGCCAGCAGCCAAACCTTAGGGACAACTGAAGCTTTCTTT. Its translation is CASSQTLGTTEAFF.